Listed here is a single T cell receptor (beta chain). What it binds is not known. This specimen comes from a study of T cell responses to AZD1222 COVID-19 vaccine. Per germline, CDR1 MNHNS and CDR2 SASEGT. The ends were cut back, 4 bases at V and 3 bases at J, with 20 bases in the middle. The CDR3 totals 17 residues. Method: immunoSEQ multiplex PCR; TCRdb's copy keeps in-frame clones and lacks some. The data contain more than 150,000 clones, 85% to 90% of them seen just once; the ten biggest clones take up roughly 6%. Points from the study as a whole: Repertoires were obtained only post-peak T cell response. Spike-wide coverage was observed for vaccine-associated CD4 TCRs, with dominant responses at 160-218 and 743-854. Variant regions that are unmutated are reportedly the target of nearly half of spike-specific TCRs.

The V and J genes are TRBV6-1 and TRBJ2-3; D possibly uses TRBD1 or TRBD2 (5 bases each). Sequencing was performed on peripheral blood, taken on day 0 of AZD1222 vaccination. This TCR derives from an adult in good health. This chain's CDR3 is CASSGSAGGSGTDTQYF. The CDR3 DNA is TGTGCCAGCAGTGGTTCGGCTGGGGGTTCAGGTACAGATACGCAGTATTTT.